A single sample gave rise to the 16 T cell receptor beta chains below, sequenced in a study of cytomegalovirus exposure and HLA in healthy donors. PCR amplification relied on 60 Vbeta primers (plus 13 Jbeta primers). Sequencing used immunoSEQ multiplex PCR; TCRdb keeps in-frame clones, though not all of them. The table has around 53,000 clones, about three quarters seen once. The sample was PBMCs. Receptor source: a man younger than 35 in good health and CMV-seronegative.

V and J are TRBV6-4 and TRBJ1-5; D gene unclear. Germline assignment: CDR1 MRHNA and CDR2 SNTAGT. V shed 7 bases and J shed 0 bases, with 7 bases lying between them. The length of the CDR3 is 13 residues. Written as DNA, the CDR3 is TGTGCCAGCACACACTATAGCAATCAGCCCCAGCATTTT. It translates to CASTHYSNQPQHF.

This chain connects TRBV11-2 to TRBJ2-5, with 8 bases lining up with TRBD2. The CDR3 has 15 residues. Trimming at V came to 0 bases and at J to 5 bases, leaving 5 bases not matched to a gene. CDR1 is SGHAT and CDR2 is FQNNGV in the germline V gene. The CDR3 bases are TGTGCCAGCAGCTTAGATCGGGGGGGTCCGGAGACCCAGTACTTC. It codes for CASSLDRGGPETQYF.

V and J are TRBV19 and TRBJ2-4; 7 bases are shared with TRBD1. The germline V gene has CDR1 LNHDA and CDR2 SQIVND (reference sequence). J was trimmed by 5 bases and V by 5 bases; bases with no gene match: 3. This CDR3 spans 13 amino acids. The DNA for the CDR3 is TGTGCCAGTAGTTTCCAGGGGGAAAACATTCAGTACTTC. Residues: CASSFQGENIQYF. The variable domain in full, with the rest retrieved from reference TRBV19 and TRBJ2-4, is DGGITQSPKYLFRKEGQNVTLSCEQNLNHDAMYWYRQDPGQGLRLIYYSQIVNDFQKGDIAEGYSVSREKKESFPLTVTSAQKNPTAFYLCASSFQGENIQYFGAGTRLSVL.

The chain employs TRBV2 and TRBJ1-2; D is possibly TRBD1 (5 bases). The CDR3 is 12 amino acids. The V gene's germline CDR1 is SNHLY and CDR2 FYNNEI. Trimming took off 5 bases at V and 7 bases at J, with 11 bases between the two ends. The DNA of the CDR3 is TGTGCCAGCAGTCCAGGGCTGAGTGGCTACACCTTC. Its protein product is CASSPGLSGYTF.

The chain recombines TRBV6-1 with TRBJ1-5; D is undetermined. In germline, CDR1 is MNHNS, CDR2 SASEGT. Trimming removed 5 bases from V and 6 bases from J, with 11 bases in between. The CDR3 totals 13 residues. Here the CDR3 reads CASSNGFGQPQHF. The DNA of the CDR3 is TGTGCCAGCAGTAACGGGTTTGGTCAGCCCCAGCATTTT.

This clone was seen only once. This chain connects TRBV25-1 to TRBJ2-7; D is unresolved. The CDR3 sequence is 12 residues long. From germline, CDR1 is MGHDK and CDR2 SYGVNS. Trimming cost V 5 bases and J 1 base, with 6 bases left between them. The CDR3 spells CASSTDSYEQYF. The CDR3, as DNA: TGTGCCAGCAGTACAGATTCCTACGAGCAGTACTTC.

The chain employs TRBV7-9 and TRBJ1-1; D gene unclear. This CDR3 has 15 amino acids. Trimming removed 1 base from V and 3 bases from J, with 12 bases in between. Germline CDR1 reads SEHNR; CDR2 reads FQNEAQ (reference sequence). The CDR3, as DNA: TGTGCCAGCAGCTTAGACTATGATTGGGACACTGAAGCTTTCTTT. It codes for CASSLDYDWDTEAFF.

The V call is TRBV5-4, the J call TRBJ2-3; TRBD1 agrees at 7 bases. This CDR3 has 15 amino acids. Germline CDR1 and CDR2: SGHNT and YYREEE (reference sequence). Trimming took 5 bases from V and 1 from J; bases not matched to a gene: 7. In DNA, the CDR3 is TGTGCCAGCAGTAGTAACAGGGGAGGCACAGATACGCAGTATTTT. Amino acids: CASSSNRGGTDTQYF.

The chain links TRBV6-5 to TRBJ2-6, with D possibly matching TRBD2 (5 bases). CDR1 is MNHEY, CDR2 SVGAGI, per germline. CDR3 length: 16 amino acids. V lost 0 bases, J lost 2 bases, and 8 bases lay in between. CDR3 amino acids: CASSYSSGAGANVLTF. The CDR3 DNA follows: TGTGCCAGCAGTTACTCGTCCGGGGCTGGGGCCAACGTCCTGACTTTC.

This clone was observed a single time. This chain joins TRBV2 and TRBJ2-7, with unresolved D. V lost 5 bases to trimming and J lost 4 bases, with 12 bases between them. The CDR3 loop spans 13 amino acids. Germline CDR1 reads SNHLY; CDR2 reads FYNNEI. The CDR3 DNA follows: TGTGCCAGCAGTTTGAGCCCACGATACGAGCAGTACTTC. It translates to CASSLSPRYEQYF.

This clone was counted between two and nine times. V and J are TRBV6-1 and TRBJ1-5, with D hard to call. Germline lookup yields CDR1 MNHNS and CDR2 SASEGT. The length of the CDR3 is 14 residues. Trimming removed 2 bases at V and 2 bases at J, with 7 bases between. For the CDR3, the DNA is TGTGCCAGCAGTGAAAGACAAGGCAATCAGCCCCAGCATTTT. The encoded protein is CASSERQGNQPQHF.

The gene calls are TRBV2 and TRBJ1-1; D gene unclear. CDR3 size: 13 residues. Germline V gene sequence: CDR1 SNHLY, CDR2 FYNNEI. With 5 bases removed from V and 0 bases from J, the gap between germline ends came to 7 bases. This CDR3 reads CASSRELNTEAFF. CDR3 DNA: TGTGCCAGCAGTAGGGAGCTGAACACTGAAGCTTTCTTT.

The CDR3 here is CASSLAVRGAVGGYTF. CDR3 bases: TGTGCCAGCAGCTTGGCCGTTCGGGGGGCAGTAGGTGGCTACACCTTC. The chain has TRBV5-4 and TRBJ1-2; tentative D call: TRBD1 (6 bases). The germline V gene encodes CDR1 SGHNT and CDR2 YYREEE (reference sequence). The CDR3 length is 16 residues. The V gene lost 0 bases and the J gene lost 7 bases, with 19 bases spanning the gap.

The chain joins TRBV11-2 to TRBJ2-5, with TRBD2 matching 8 bases. CDR1 is SGHAT, CDR2 FQNNGV, per germline. With 0 bases clipped from V and 1 base from J, the junction kept 13 bases outside the gene matches. The CDR3 covers 19 residues. DNA for the CDR3: TGTGCCAGCAGCTTAGAACTAGGGCTAGCGGGCTTTGCCCAAGAGACCCAGTACTTC. Translating gives CASSLELGLAGFAQETQYF.

The V gene is TRBV6-5, the J gene TRBJ2-3; D remains ambiguous. Looked up from germline, CDR1 is MNHEY and CDR2 is SVGAGI. The CDR3 extends over 12 amino acids. V was trimmed by 8 bases and J by 3 bases, leaving 9 bases between them. CDR3 loop: CASRPSTDTQYF. In DNA form, the CDR3 reads TGTGCCAGCCGTCCCTCGACAGATACGCAGTATTTT.

The V and J genes are TRBV7-2 and TRBJ2-3; 8 nucleotides match TRBD1. This CDR3 region has 15 residues. Unmatched junction bases numbered 9, after V lost 5 bases and J lost 5 bases. Germline V gene data show CDR1 as SGHTA and CDR2 as FQGNSA. CDR3 in DNA: TGTGCCAGCAGCCCACGGACGGGACAGGAAGATACGCAGTATTTT. Its translation is CASSPRTGQEDTQYF.